This T cell receptor beta chain was sequenced for a study of cytomegalovirus exposure and HLA in healthy donors. Overall study findings and caveats: Rates of TCR association differed by HLA locus in a later analysis, with DRB1 highest and HLA-C lowest. Analysis was carried out at a later point, and it linked a missense DCLRE1C variant to TCR beta V- and J-gene trimming.

V was cut by 4 bases and J by 5 bases, with 18 bases left in between. CDR1 and CDR2 (germline): SGHDT, YYEEEE. The CDR3 loop spans 15 amino acids. PCR involved 60 Vbeta and 13 Jbeta primers. Clones were read by immunoSEQ multiplex PCR, and TCRdb kept only the in-frame ones, dropping some. The data contain around 100,000 clones, around 80% of them seen just once; the ten biggest clones take up about 3%. This clone was counted a single time. Its cognate antigen is unknown. This TCR was recovered from a middle-aged woman in good health and CMV-seronegative. Material for sequencing was PBMCs. The chain recombines TRBV5-6 with TRBJ1-2; D is perhaps TRBD1 (6 bases). CDR3 sequence reads: CASSPTDGQYYGYTF. CDR3 sequence (DNA): TGTGCCAGCAGCCCTACCGATGGACAGTATTATGGCTACACCTTC.